The source of this TCR beta chain is a study of beta chain features in type 1 diabetes. Study-level findings and limits: Type 1 diabetes patients had TCRB CDR3s that were shorter (moderately but significantly so) in all four CD4+ subsets.

In this sample, this clone turned up a few times. Its antigen remains unknown. As every portion of the isolated RNA was reverse transcribed, the sequencing read expressed TCRB transcripts. Sequencing used immunoSEQ multiplex PCR; TCRdb keeps in-frame clones, though not all of them. In the table there are 640,000 or so clones, over 11% of which are singletons. Trimming took 0 bases from V and 2 from J; bases not matched to a gene: 8. The germline V gene encodes CDR1 LGHNA and CDR2 YNFKEQ. This CDR3 comprises 18 residues. Sequencing used naive CD4+ T cells from blood. This TCR derives from a man between 18 and 35 years old with type 1 diabetes. V gene TRBV4-2 combines with J gene TRBJ2-1, with 9 bases identical to TRBD2. As DNA, the CDR3 is TGTGCCAGCAGCCAAGAGGCGGCTAGCGGGACTCCCTACAATGAGCAGTTCTTC. It specifies CASSQEAASGTPYNEQFF.